This T cell receptor (beta chain) originates from a study of CD8+CD57+ T cells in acquired aplastic anemia. Study-wide background: The mean DNA yield obtained from sorted CD4+ and CD8+ cells came to roughly 3.4 ug.

Genomic DNA, the template, was used for profiling of the TCR beta VDJ and CDR3. TCRdb passed the reads through MiXCR, listing each CDR3 protein once. Among a few hundred thousand distinct CDR3 sequences listed, roughly a third were seen once. This clonotype was seen a few times. J was trimmed by 0 bases and V by 2 bases; bases with no gene match: 8. CDR1 and CDR2 from the germline V gene are SEHNR and FQNEAQ (reference sequence). The CDR3 is 18 residues long. Flow cytometry had shown expanded CD8+CD57+ cells in the patients chosen for sequencing. The patients all had a severe acquired aplastic anemia diagnosis. At blood sampling, none of the patients had yet received therapy.

Material: sorted CD4+, CD8+, or CD8+CD57+ T cells (not recorded which) from PBMCs. The receptor's source is a human donor with aplastic anemia. The chain combines TRBV7-9 with TRBJ1-2; 11 bases fit TRBD1. Here the CDR3 reads CASSLFGQGAHTNYGYTF. CDR3 nucleotide sequence: TGTGCCAGCAGCTTATTTGGACAGGGGGCGCATACTAACTATGGCTACACCTTC. The full variable domain, rest sourced from reference TRBV7-9 and TRBJ1-2, is DTGVSQNPRHKITKRGQNVTFRCDPISEHNRLYWYRQTLGQGPEFLTYFQNEAQLEKSRLLSDRFSAERPKGSFSTLEIQRTEQGDSAMYLCASSLFGQGAHTNYGYTFGSGTRLTVV.